These 25 T cell receptor beta chains were sequenced from one sample in a study of T cell repertoires in cytomegalovirus infection. TCRdb called the reads again in MiXCR, with one record for every CDR3 protein. The repertoire has more than 650,000 distinct CDR3 sequences, approximately 40% of them found once; the top ten carry 2.5% to 3.5%. The sequenced sample consisted of PBMCs. All receptors derive from a human donor in good health (CMV status not recorded). Some clones in this sample may be carry-over from other donors' samples.

Details on this clonotype: With a much larger clone just one base away, this may be a read error. The V and J genes are TRBV7-8 and TRBJ2-5, with 7 bases lining up with TRBD2. Germline V lookup: CDR1 SGHVS, CDR2 FQNEAQ. The CDR3 has 16 residues. CDR3 DNA sequence: TGTGCCAGCAGCTTAGCGGAAGCGGGGCGGGAAGAGACCCAGTCCTTC. It encodes CASSLAEAGREETQSF. Combining the CDR3 with reference TRBV7-8 and TRBJ2-5 gives the whole variable domain GAGVSQSPRYKVAKRGQDVALRCDPISGHVSLFWYQQALGQGPEFLTYFQNEAQLDKSGLPSDRFFAERPEGSVSTLKIQRTQQEDSAVYLCASSLAEAGREETQSFGPGTRLLVL.

The chain is built from TRBV19 and TRBJ2-1; D gene ambiguous. The CDR3 extends over 16 amino acids. The germline V gene has CDR1 LNHDA and CDR2 SQIVND (reference sequence). V was shortened by 3 bases and J by 0 bases, with 12 bases between the two germline ends. Written as DNA, the CDR3 is TGTGCCAGTAGTATTATTGTCCGAAGCTCCTACAATGAGCAGTTCTTC. It encodes CASSIIVRSSYNEQFF.

The chain links TRBV6-1 to TRBJ2-7; 15 bases map to TRBD2. The CDR3 spans 16 residues. V was pared by 5 bases and J by 5 bases, with 7 bases of the junction left unmatched. Germline-derived CDR1 and CDR2 are MNHNS and SASEGT. CDR3 sequence reads: CASSSFGLAGGHEQYF. The CDR3 DNA follows: TGTGCCAGCAGTTCCTTCGGACTAGCGGGAGGGCACGAGCAGTACTTC.

This clonotype was observed at least ten times. The V and J genes are TRBV20-1 and TRBJ2-3, with 8 bases identical to TRBD2. Trimming at V came to 3 bases and at J to 4 bases, leaving 0 bases not matched to a gene. The CDR3 has 12 amino acids. Looked up from germline, CDR1 is DFQATT and CDR2 is SNEGSKA (reference sequence). The CDR3 coding sequence is TGCAGTGCTAGCGGGGGGGCAGATACGCAGTATTTT. Residues: CSASGGADTQYF.

The gene calls are TRBV12-3 or TRBV12-4 and TRBJ1-2; D gene unclear. V was cut by 3 bases and J by 14 bases, with 25 bases left in between. The CDR3 consists of 15 residues. CDR3 nucleotide sequence: TGTGCCAGCAGTTTTGGGAGCTCCGGAGCTATGGCTACAACCTTC. Translated, it gives CASSFGSSGAMATTF.

The rearrangement links TRBV5-6 to TRBJ1-1, with D hard to call. The CDR3 covers 14 residues. Trimming removed 2 bases from V and 4 bases from J, with 12 bases in between. Germline CDR1 and CDR2: SGHDT and YYEEEE. CDR3 in amino acids: CASSFVQLGTEAFF. As DNA, the CDR3 is TGTGCCAGCAGCTTCGTACAACTCGGCACTGAAGCTTTCTTT. The full variable domain, with the rest looked up from reference TRBV5-6 and TRBJ1-1, is DAGVTQSPTHLIKTRGQQVTLRCSPKSGHDTVSWYQQALGQGPQFIFQYYEEEERQRGNFPDRFSGHQFPNYSSELNVNALLLGDSALYLCASSFVQLGTEAFFGQGTRLTVV.

The chain uses TRBV6-2 or TRBV6-3 and TRBJ1-6; D unresolved. The CDR3 is 15 residues long. Germline V gives CDR1 MNHEY, CDR2 SVGEGT. Trimming took 4 bases from V and 7 from J, leaving 14 bases between them. CDR3 amino acids: CASSSSGVGNSPLHF. The CDR3 nucleotides are TGTGCCAGCAGTTCGTCCGGGGTTGGCAATTCACCCCTCCACTTT.

V and J are TRBV7-9 and TRBJ2-3, with 7 bases fitting TRBD2. CDR1 and CDR2 from the germline V gene are SEHNR and FQNEAQ (reference sequence). CDR3 length: 14 residues. The junction had 6 bases not matched to a gene; V was cut back by 5 bases and J by 4 bases. CDR3 region: CASSPGGASDTQYF. Written as DNA, the CDR3 is TGTGCCAGCAGCCCGGGGGGAGCGTCAGATACGCAGTATTTT.

CDR3 amino acids: CASSLLPGTGDYGYTF. CDR3 in DNA: TGTGCCAGCAGCTTATTACCCGGGACAGGGGACTATGGCTACACCTTC. V and J are TRBV7-6 and TRBJ1-2, with 10 bases matching TRBD1. Germline loops: CDR1 SGHVS, CDR2 FNYEAQ. The CDR3 has 16 residues. The ends lost 2 bases at V and 3 bases at J; junction bases unmatched: 6.

The gene calls are TRBV27 and TRBJ1-1; 7 positions match TRBD1. The CDR3 covers 13 residues. V gave up 5 bases and J gave up 5 bases; unmatched junction bases: 5. Looked up from germline, CDR1 is MNHEY and CDR2 is SMNVEV (reference sequence). In DNA, the CDR3 is TGTGCCAGCAGTAAGACAGGGCAAACTGAAGCTTTCTTT. It specifies CASSKTGQTEAFF.

The gene calls are TRBV27 and TRBJ2-7; D is uncertain. Between the trimmed V and J ends, which lost 6 bases and 0 bases, there was a span of 12 bases. The germline CDR1 and CDR2 sequences are MNHEY and SMNVEV (reference sequence). The CDR3 has 14 residues. CDR3: CASRHTTHSYEQYF. DNA of the CDR3: TGTGCCAGCAGACACACAACACACTCCTACGAGCAGTACTTC.

This clonotype showed up many times. The chain has TRBV7-2 and TRBJ2-7; 10 bases map to TRBD2. V lost 3 bases and J lost 7; bases outside the gene matches: 6. CDR1 is SGHTA, CDR2 FQGNSA, per germline. The CDR3 runs to 14 residues. The CDR3 sequence is CASSLSSGSGEQYF. CDR3 DNA sequence: TGTGCCAGCAGCTTGTCTAGCGGGAGCGGAGAGCAGTACTTC.

The chain is built from TRBV28 and TRBJ1-1, with D maybe TRBD1 (6 bases). This CDR3 is 15 amino acids long. Trimming left V 5 bases short and J 7 bases short, with 20 bases between. Germline CDR1 is MDHEN and CDR2 is SYDVKM. The CDR3 DNA follows: TGTGCCAGCAGTCCCTCCCCCAAGGGGGTGGGTGAAGCTTTCTTT. Amino acids: CASSPSPKGVGEAFF.

V usage is TRBV10-3 and J usage is TRBJ1-6, with TRBD1 matching over 9 bases. The CDR3 consists of 15 residues. The germline V gene encodes CDR1 ENHRY and CDR2 SYGVKD. V lost 1 base and J lost 10; bases outside the gene matches: 5. CDR3 nucleotide sequence: TGTGCCATCAGTGAGTTGGGGACAGGGCTATCACCCCTCCACTTT. Translation gives CAISELGTGLSPLHF.

The chain recombines TRBV7-6 with TRBJ1-1; D gene uncertain. The CDR3 is made up of 13 amino acids. The germline V gene has CDR1 SGHVS and CDR2 FNYEAQ. Trimming removed 6 bases from V and 1 base from J, with 9 bases in between. In nucleotides, the CDR3 is TGTGCCAGCAGAGCCGAATCGAACACTGAAGCTTTCTTT. This gives the protein CASRAESNTEAFF. Full variable domain (remainder filled in from reference TRBV7-6 and TRBJ1-1): GAGVSQSPRYKVTKRGQDVALRCDPISGHVSLYWYRQALGQGPEFLTYFNYEAQQDKSGLPNDRFSAERPEGSISTLTIQRTEQRDSAMYRCASRAESNTEAFFGQGTRLTVV.

The chain recombines TRBV12-3 or TRBV12-4 with TRBJ2-5, with D perhaps TRBD1 (5 bases). This CDR3 has 14 residues. With 2 bases removed from V and 3 bases from J, the gap between germline ends came to 10 bases. This chain's CDR3 is CASSLRGLEETQYF. In DNA form, the CDR3 reads TGTGCCAGCAGTTTAAGGGGCCTCGAAGAGACCCAGTACTTC.

The chain couples TRBV6-1 to TRBJ2-2; D possibly matches TRBD1 or TRBD2 (6 bases each). Trimming stripped 6 bases from V and 6 bases from J, with 8 bases between. The CDR3 contains 12 residues. CDR1 and CDR2 (germline): MNHNS, SASEGT. The CDR3 reads CASRRGAGELFF. DNA of the CDR3: TGTGCCAGCAGGAGGGGGGCCGGGGAGCTGTTTTTT.

This clonotype has ten or more counts. CDR3 in DNA: TGTGCCAGCAGGCCTGACAGGGTTGTGAACACTGAAGCTTTCTTT. Translated, it gives CASRPDRVVNTEAFF. The chain employs TRBV12-3 or TRBV12-4 and TRBJ1-1, with 7 bases that match TRBD1. J lost 0 bases, V lost 6 bases, and 7 bases had no gene match. The CDR3 runs to 15 residues.

J is TRBJ2-4 and V is TRBV4-1, with D maybe TRBD2 (7 bases). The V end lost 1 base, the J end lost 2 bases, and 15 bases lay between the germline ends. CDR3 length equals 17 residues. Germline-derived CDR1 and CDR2 are MGHRA and YSYEKL. This CDR3 is CASSQGQGRDTKNIQYF. The DNA of the CDR3 is TGCGCCAGCAGCCAAGGCCAAGGGAGGGACACCAAAAACATTCAGTACTTC.

This clonotype occurred many times. The rearrangement uses TRBV29-1 and TRBJ2-7, with no clear D. The germline gives CDR1 SQVTM, CDR2 ANQGSEA. The V and J ends lost 6 bases and 6 bases respectively, with 18 bases between them. The length of the CDR3 is 13 residues. CDR3: CSVLNNLNSEQYF. For the CDR3, the DNA is TGCAGCGTCCTAAACAACTTGAACTCCGAGCAGTACTTC.

In its sample, this clonotype was seen a few times. The chain carries TRBV6-6 and TRBJ1-3; no definite D call. With 4 bases removed from V and 6 bases from J, the gap between germline ends came to 4 bases. The CDR3 spans 11 residues. Germline V lookup: CDR1 MNHNY, CDR2 SVGAGI (reference sequence). CDR3 sequence (DNA): TGTGCCAGCAGTTTCGAAAACACCATATATTTT. Encoded protein: CASSFENTIYF.

This chain links TRBV27 with TRBJ2-3; weak D call: TRBD2 (5 bases). This CDR3 contains 11 residues. Germline CDR1 is MNHEY and CDR2 is SMNVEV (reference sequence). Trimming removed 7 bases at V and 6 bases at J, with 8 bases between. The CDR3, as DNA: TGTGCCAGCACAACGGGGGATACGCAGTATTTT. The encoded protein is CASTTGDTQYF.

The genes are TRBV2 and TRBJ2-7; 7 bases are shared with TRBD1. The CDR3 has 15 residues. With 6 bases clipped from V and 2 bases from J, the junction kept 10 bases outside the gene matches. Looked up from germline, CDR1 is SNHLY and CDR2 is FYNNEI. CDR3 DNA sequence: TGTGCCAGCAGCCCTACCGGGACAGAGACCTACGAGCAGTACTTC. As protein: CASSPTGTETYEQYF.

This chain uses TRBV6-8 with TRBJ1-4; TRBD1 matches 7 bases. From germline, CDR1 is MNHGY and CDR2 SAAAGT. Trimming at V came to 6 bases and at J to 5 bases, leaving 3 bases not matched to a gene. The CDR3 loop spans 13 amino acids. The CDR3: CASRQGLNEKLFF. CDR3 nucleotides: TGTGCCAGCAGACAGGGGCTAAATGAAAAACTGTTTTTT.

The CDR3 coding sequence is TGTGCCAGCAGCACCGACGGGGGTGGCCCCTACGAGCAGTACTTC. Amino acids: CASSTDGGGPYEQYF. V and J are TRBV5-6 and TRBJ2-7; a possible D gene is TRBD2 (6 bases). Trimming took off 4 bases at V and 2 bases at J, with 16 bases between the two ends. Germline values: CDR1 SGHDT, CDR2 YYEEEE. This CDR3 is 15 amino acids long.